One and the same sample provided the 13 T cell receptor beta chains below, sequenced in a study of cytomegalovirus exposure and HLA in healthy donors. PCR used 60 Vbeta primers and 13 Jbeta primers. Data came from immunoSEQ multiplex PCR; TCRdb stores just in-frame clones and leaves some out. The sample has 120,000 or so clones, about four fifths seen once. Sequencing was performed on PBMCs. All receptors come from a woman aged 55-69 years in good health and CMV-seropositive.

The CDR3 loop reads CASSLAGRTLSEQYF. The CDR3 region has the DNA TGTGCCAGCAGCTTAGCAGGCCGTACTCTATCCGAGCAGTACTTC. The chain links TRBV11-2 to TRBJ2-7, with unresolved D. CDR1 and CDR2 (germline): SGHAT, FQNNGV. V lost 1 base and J lost 6, with 16 bases in between. The CDR3 is 15 amino acids.

This rearrangement joins TRBV7-3 to TRBJ1-1; 7 positions match TRBD1. The trim removed 5 bases at V and 4 bases at J, leaving 7 bases unmatched. The CDR3 is made up of 14 amino acids. Germline lookup yields CDR1 SGHTA and CDR2 FQGTGA. The CDR3 protein is CASSVDRAGTEAFF. Written as DNA, the CDR3 is TGTGCCAGCAGCGTCGACAGGGCTGGCACTGAAGCTTTCTTT.

The chain joins TRBV29-1 to TRBJ1-4, with 8 bases lining up with TRBD1. Trimming at V came to 4 bases and at J to 5 bases, leaving 6 bases not matched to a gene. The CDR3 runs 14 residues. Looked up from germline, CDR1 is SQVTM and CDR2 is ANQGSEA. The CDR3 region has the DNA TGCAGCGTTGCCCGGACAGGGACAAATGAAAAACTGTTTTTT. Translated, it gives CSVARTGTNEKLFF.

Concerning this clone: One end of the junction varies from germline; a read error may be responsible. The chain links TRBV7-9 to TRBJ2-7; 7 nucleotides match TRBD2. This CDR3 contains 17 residues. Per the germline V gene, CDR1 is SEHNR and CDR2 is FQNEAQ (reference sequence). The CDR3 loop is CSSTPGLGLESSYEQYF. In DNA, the CDR3 is TGTTCCAGCACCCCCGGACTTGGACTAGAAAGCTCCTACGAGCAGTACTTC.

Comments on this clone: This likely comes from a read error, as the CDR3 has no conserved phenylalanine or tryptophan at its end. J is TRBJ1-5 and V is TRBV6-5, with D uncertain. CDR3 length equals 14 residues. The germline gives CDR1 MNHEY, CDR2 SVGAGI. Trimming cost V 2 bases and J 4 bases, with 9 bases left between them. The DNA of the CDR3 is TGTGCCAGCAGTTACAACAGCAAGAATCAGCCCCAGCATCTT. Residues: CASSYNSKNQPQHL.

The chain employs TRBV28 and TRBJ2-7; D remains ambiguous. The CDR3 has 12 residues. V was pared by 7 bases and J by 0 bases, with 7 bases between. Germline V CDR1 and CDR2: MDHEN, SYDVKM. CDR3 loop: CASTWSSYEQYF. The DNA for the CDR3 is TGTGCCAGCACATGGAGCTCCTACGAGCAGTACTTC.

J is TRBJ2-5 and V is TRBV7-3; 7 positions agree with TRBD2. The DNA end is a closer match to TRBJ2-7, so the J assignment may be wrong. CDR3 length: 15 residues. Germline V gene sequence: CDR1 SGHTA, CDR2 FQGTGA. The CDR3 DNA is TGTGCCAGCAGCTTAACGGGAGGGGTGGCCTACGAGCAGTACTTC. Its translation is CASSLTGGVAYEQYF.

The rearrangement uses TRBV11-2 and TRBJ1-4; D perhaps matches TRBD1 (6 bases). CDR1 SGHAT and CDR2 FQNNGV come from the germline V gene. The V end lost 6 bases, the J end lost 8 bases, and 19 bases lay between the germline ends. This CDR3 spans 15 amino acids. The CDR3: CASRLTGLIDEKLFF. CDR3 bases: TGTGCCAGCAGACTAACAGGGTTAATTGACGAAAAACTGTTTTTT. Filled out from reference TRBV11-2 and TRBJ1-4, the complete variable domain reads EAGVAQSPRYKIIEKRQSVAFWCNPISGHATLYWYQQILGQGPKLLIQFQNNGVVDDSQLPKDRFSAERLKGVDSTLKIQPAKLEDSAVYLCASRLTGLIDEKLFFGSGTQLSVL.

The chain links TRBV2 to TRBJ1-2; the match to TRBD1 covers 10 bases. The CDR3 loop spans 10 amino acids. Trimming at V came to 11 bases and at J to 6 bases, leaving 0 bases not matched to a gene. Germline values: CDR1 SNHLY, CDR2 FYNNEI. CDR3 DNA: TGTGCCGGGACAGGGGATGGCTACACCTTC. Translation: CAGTGDGYTF.

V gene TRBV10-3 combines with J gene TRBJ1-2; D uncertain. Germline assignment: CDR1 ENHRY and CDR2 SYGVKD. Trimming left V 4 bases short and J 5 bases short, with 8 bases between. The CDR3 runs 12 residues. The CDR3 protein is CAISALTYGYTF. The CDR3 DNA follows: TGTGCCATCAGTGCGTTGACTTATGGCTACACCTTC.

The chain has TRBV15 and TRBJ2-7; 10 nucleotides agree with TRBD2. With 0 bases clipped from V and 5 bases from J, the junction kept 1 base outside the gene matches. This CDR3 region has 14 residues. The germline V gene encodes CDR1 LNHNV and CDR2 YYDKDF (reference sequence). CDR3 amino acids: CATSREAGGNEQYF. CDR3 nucleotide sequence: TGTGCCACCAGCAGAGAAGCGGGAGGGAACGAGCAGTACTTC. Drawing the rest from reference TRBV15 and TRBJ2-7, the complete variable domain is DAMVIQNPRYQVTQFGKPVTLSCSQTLNHNVMYWYQQKSSQAPKLLFHYYDKDFNNEADTPDNFQSRRPNTSFCFLDIRSPGLGDTAMYLCATSREAGGNEQYFGPGTRLTVT.

The chain combines TRBV5-1 with TRBJ1-3; 8 bases match TRBD1. V lost 0 bases, J lost 4 bases, and 6 bases stayed unmatched. This CDR3 contains 16 residues. CDR1 is SGHRS, CDR2 YFSETQ, per germline. CDR3 nucleotides: TGCGCCAGCAGCTTGGAACAGGGGGTCGTAGGAAACACCATATATTTT. Residues: CASSLEQGVVGNTIYF. Full variable domain (missing parts from reference TRBV5-1 and TRBJ1-3): KAGVTQTPRYLIKTRGQQVTLSCSPISGHRSVSWYQQTPGQGLQFLFEYFSETQRNKGNFPGRFSGRQFSNSRSEMNVSTLELGDSALYLCASSLEQGVVGNTIYFGEGSWLTVV.

This clone was counted between two and nine times. Here the CDR3 DNA reads TGTGCCAGCAGTGAACAGGGGACCAAAAACATTCAGTACTTC. This gives the protein CASSEQGTKNIQYF. The chain links TRBV6-1 to TRBJ2-4; the D gene is possibly TRBD1 (6 bases). V lost 2 bases and J lost 2, with 7 bases in between. This CDR3 comprises 14 residues. The germline gives CDR1 MNHNS, CDR2 SASEGT.